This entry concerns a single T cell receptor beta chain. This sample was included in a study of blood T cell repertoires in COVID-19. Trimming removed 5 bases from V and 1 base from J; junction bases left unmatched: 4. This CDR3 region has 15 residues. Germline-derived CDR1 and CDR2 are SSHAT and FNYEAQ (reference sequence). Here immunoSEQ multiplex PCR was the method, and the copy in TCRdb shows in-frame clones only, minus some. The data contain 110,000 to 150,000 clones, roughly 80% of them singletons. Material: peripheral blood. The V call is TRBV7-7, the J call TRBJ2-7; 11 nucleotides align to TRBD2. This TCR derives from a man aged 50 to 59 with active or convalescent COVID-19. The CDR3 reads CASSQGLAASYEQYF. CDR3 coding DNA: TGTGCCAGCAGCCAGGGACTAGCGGCGTCCTACGAGCAGTACTTC.